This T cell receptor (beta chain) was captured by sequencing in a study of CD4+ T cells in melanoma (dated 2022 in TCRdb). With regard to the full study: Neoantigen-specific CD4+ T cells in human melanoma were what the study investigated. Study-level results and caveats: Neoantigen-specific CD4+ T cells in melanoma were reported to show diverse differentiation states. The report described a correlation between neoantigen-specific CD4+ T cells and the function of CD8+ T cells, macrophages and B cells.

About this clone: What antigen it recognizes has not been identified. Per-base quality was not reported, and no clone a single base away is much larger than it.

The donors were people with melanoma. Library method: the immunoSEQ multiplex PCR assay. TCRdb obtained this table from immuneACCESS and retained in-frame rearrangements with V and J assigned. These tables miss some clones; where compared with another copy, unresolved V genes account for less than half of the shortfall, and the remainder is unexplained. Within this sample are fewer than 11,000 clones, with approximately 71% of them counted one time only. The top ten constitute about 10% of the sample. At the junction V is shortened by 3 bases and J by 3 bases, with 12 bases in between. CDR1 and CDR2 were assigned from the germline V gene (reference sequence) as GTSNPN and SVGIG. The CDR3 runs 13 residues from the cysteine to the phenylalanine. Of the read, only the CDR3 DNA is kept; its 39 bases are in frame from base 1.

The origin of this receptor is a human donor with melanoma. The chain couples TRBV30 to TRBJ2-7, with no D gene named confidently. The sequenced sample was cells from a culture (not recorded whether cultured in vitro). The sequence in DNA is TGTGCCTGGAGCCGTCTGGACGGCTACGAGCAGTACTTC. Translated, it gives CAWSRLDGYEQYF.